This T cell receptor (beta chain) originates from a study of blood T cell repertoires in COVID-19. The wider study: From the United States, Italy and Spain came samples of acute and convalescent COVID-19. Sample material is recorded as cDNA or gDNA derived from T cells, B-cell-depleted T cells, or PBMCs.

V was clipped by 3 bases and J by 9 bases; unmatched bases: 10. The CDR3 loop spans 16 amino acids. Germline lookup yields CDR1 SGHNT and CDR2 YYREEE (reference sequence). In the study's own analysis: Estimation of nucleated cell counts was performed using reference gene primer amplification. Profiling relied on immunoSEQ multiplex PCR, and the TCRdb table lists in-frame clones only, not all of them. The V and J calls and clone size are taken from that table; D and trimming were inferred from the DNA. The repertoire has tens of thousands of clones, around 90% of them found once; the top ten carry roughly 0.39%.

The sequence was collected from a human donor in a cohort sampled during active COVID-19. The material sequenced was peripheral blood. The gene calls are TRBV5-4 and TRBJ1-6; TRBD1 matches at 9 bases. Written as DNA, the CDR3 is TGTGCCAGCAGCTCCCAGGGAGGGACAGGGAGTTCACCCCTCCACTTT. Translating it yields CASSSQGGTGSSPLHF.